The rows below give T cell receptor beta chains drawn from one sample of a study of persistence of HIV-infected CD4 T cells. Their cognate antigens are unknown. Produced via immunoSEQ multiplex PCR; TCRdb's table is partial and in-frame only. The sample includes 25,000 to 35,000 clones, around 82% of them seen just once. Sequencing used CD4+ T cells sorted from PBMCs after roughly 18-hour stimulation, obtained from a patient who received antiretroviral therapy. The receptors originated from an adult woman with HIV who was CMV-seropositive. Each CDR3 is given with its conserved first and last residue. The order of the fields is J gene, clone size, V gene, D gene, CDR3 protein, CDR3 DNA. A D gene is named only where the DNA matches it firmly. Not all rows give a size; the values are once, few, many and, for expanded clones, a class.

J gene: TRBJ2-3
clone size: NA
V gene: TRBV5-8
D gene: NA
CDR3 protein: CASSTGTSGADTQYF
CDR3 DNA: TGTGCCAGCAGCACAGGGACCTCAGGTGCCGATACGCAGTATTTT

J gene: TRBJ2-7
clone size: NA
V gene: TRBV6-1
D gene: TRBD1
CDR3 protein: CASSDRTGGRQYF
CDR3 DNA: TGTGCCAGCAGTGACCGGACAGGGGGGAGGCAGTACTTC

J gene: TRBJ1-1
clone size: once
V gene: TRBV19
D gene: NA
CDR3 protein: CASNGETGVDGAFF
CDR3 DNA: TGTGCCAGTAACGGGGAAACCGGAGTAGATGGAGCTTTCTTT

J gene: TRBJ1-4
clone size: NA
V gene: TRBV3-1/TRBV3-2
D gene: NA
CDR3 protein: CASSRQVLTGTNEKLFF
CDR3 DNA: TGTGCCAGCAGCCGACAGGTACTTACAGGGACTAATGAAAAACTGTTTTTT

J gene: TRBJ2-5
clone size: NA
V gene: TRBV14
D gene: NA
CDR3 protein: CASSQWSQETQYF
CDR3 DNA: TGTGCCAGCAGCCAATGGTCCCAAGAGACCCAGTACTTC

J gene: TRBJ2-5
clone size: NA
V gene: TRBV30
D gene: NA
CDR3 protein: CAWSVGGAPQETQYF
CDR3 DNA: TGTGCCTGGAGTGTGGGGGGGGCCCCCCAAGAGACCCAGTACTTC

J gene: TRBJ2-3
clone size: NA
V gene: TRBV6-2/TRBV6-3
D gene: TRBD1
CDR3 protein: CASSYGGQGATDTQYF
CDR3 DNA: TGTGCCAGCAGTTACGGGGGACAGGGGGCCACAGATACGCAGTATTTT

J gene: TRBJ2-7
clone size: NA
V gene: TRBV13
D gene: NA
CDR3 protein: CASSRPGRSYEQYF
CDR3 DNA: TGTGCCAGCAGCCGACCCGGTCGTTCCTACGAGCAGTACTTC

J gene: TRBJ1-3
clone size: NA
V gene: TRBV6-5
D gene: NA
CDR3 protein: CASRITGSGNTIYF
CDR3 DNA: TGTGCCAGCAGGATAACAGGGTCTGGAAACACCATATATTTT

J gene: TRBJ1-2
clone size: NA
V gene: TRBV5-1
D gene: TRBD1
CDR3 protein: CASSGKQGASLGEGYTF
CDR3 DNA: TGCGCCAGCAGCGGCAAACAGGGGGCGAGCCTTGGAGAGGGCTACACCTTC

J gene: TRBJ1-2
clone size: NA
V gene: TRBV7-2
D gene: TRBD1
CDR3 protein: CASSISSMGQGDGYTF
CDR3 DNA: TGTGCCAGCAGCATTAGTTCTATGGGACAGGGGGATGGCTACACCTTC

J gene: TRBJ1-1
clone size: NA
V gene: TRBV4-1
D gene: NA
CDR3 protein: CASSQDPTVPREAFF
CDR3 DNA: TGCGCCAGCAGCCAAGACCCGACAGTCCCCCGTGAAGCTTTCTTT

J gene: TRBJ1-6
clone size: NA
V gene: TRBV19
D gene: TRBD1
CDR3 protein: CASSIRDSYNSPLHF
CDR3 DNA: TGTGCCAGTAGTATAAGGGACAGCTATAATTCACCCCTCCACTTT

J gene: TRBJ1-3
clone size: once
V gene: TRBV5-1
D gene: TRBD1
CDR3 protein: CASSFSGTGTGNTIYF
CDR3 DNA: TGCGCCAGCAGCTTCTCCGGGACAGGGACTGGAAACACCATATATTTT

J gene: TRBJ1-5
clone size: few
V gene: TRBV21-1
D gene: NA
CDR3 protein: CASSKEWETRNQPQHF
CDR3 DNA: TGTGCCAGCAGCAAAGAGTGGGAAACTAGAAATCAGCCCCAGCATTTT

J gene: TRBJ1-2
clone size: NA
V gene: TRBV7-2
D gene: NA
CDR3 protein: CASSLGQTGGYTF
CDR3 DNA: TGTGCCAGCAGCTTGGGGCAGACTGGAGGCTACACCTTC

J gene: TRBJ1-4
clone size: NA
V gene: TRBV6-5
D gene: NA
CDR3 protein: CASSSGGSSEKLFF
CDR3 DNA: TGTGCCAGCAGTTCCGGCGGGTCATCGGAAAAACTGTTTTTT

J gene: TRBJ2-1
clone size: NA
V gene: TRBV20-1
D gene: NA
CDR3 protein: CSGSRHDEQFF
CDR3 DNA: TGCAGTGGAAGTAGGCACGATGAGCAGTTCTTC

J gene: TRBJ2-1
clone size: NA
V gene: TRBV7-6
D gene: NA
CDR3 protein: CASSLAGIYNEQFF
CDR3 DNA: TGTGCCAGCAGCTTAGCCGGGATTTACAATGAGCAGTTCTTC

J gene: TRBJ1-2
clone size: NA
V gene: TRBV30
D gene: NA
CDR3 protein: CAWTDSGTYYGYTF
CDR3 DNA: TGTGCCTGGACAGACTCCGGGACCTACTATGGCTACACCTTC

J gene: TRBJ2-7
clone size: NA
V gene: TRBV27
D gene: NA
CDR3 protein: CASSYTGPSYEQYF
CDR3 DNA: TGTGCCAGCAGTTATACCGGGCCCTCCTACGAGCAGTACTTC

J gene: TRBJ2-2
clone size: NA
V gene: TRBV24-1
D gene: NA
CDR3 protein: CATSDVTGTAEGELFF
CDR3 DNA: TGTGCCACCAGTGATGTCACCGGGACCGCCGAAGGGGAGCTGTTTTTT

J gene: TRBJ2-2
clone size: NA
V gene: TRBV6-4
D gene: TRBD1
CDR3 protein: CASSPQGASTGELFF
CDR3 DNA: TGTGCCAGCAGTCCACAGGGGGCAAGCACCGGGGAGCTGTTTTTT

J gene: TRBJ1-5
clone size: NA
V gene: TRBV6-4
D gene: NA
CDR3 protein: CASSSDPFGNQPQHF
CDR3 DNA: TGTGCCAGCAGTTCGGACCCATTCGGCAATCAGCCCCAGCATTTT

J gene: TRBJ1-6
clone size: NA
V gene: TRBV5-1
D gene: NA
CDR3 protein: CASSSTRGGDFNSPLHF
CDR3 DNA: TGCGCCAGCAGCTCCACGCGGGGGGGGGATTTTAATTCACCCCTCCACTTT

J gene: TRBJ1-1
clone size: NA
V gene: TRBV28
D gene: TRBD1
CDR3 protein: CASSSDRVNTEAFF
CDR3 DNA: TGTGCCAGCAGCTCTGACAGGGTGAACACTGAAGCTTTCTTT

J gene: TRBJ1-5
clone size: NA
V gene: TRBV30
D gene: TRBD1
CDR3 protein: CASSQGLHQPQHF
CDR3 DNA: TGTGCCTCCTCACAGGGGCTTCATCAGCCCCAGCATTTT

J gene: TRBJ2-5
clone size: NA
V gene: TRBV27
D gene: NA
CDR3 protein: CASSPLLRGQETQYF
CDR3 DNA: TGTGCCAGCAGTCCTCTACTCAGGGGCCAAGAGACCCAGTACTTC

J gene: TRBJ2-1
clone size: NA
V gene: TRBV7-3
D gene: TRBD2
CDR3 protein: CASSLSPGGRNEQFF
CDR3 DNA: TGTGCCAGCAGCTTGTCCCCGGGGGGGCGGAATGAGCAGTTCTTC

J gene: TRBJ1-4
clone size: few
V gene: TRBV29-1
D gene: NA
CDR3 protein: CSVEGALGLFF
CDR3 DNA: TGCAGCGTTGAAGGGGCACTGGGACTGTTTTTT

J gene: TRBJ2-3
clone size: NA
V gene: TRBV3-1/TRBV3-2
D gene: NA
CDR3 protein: CASSPGTHSTDTQYF
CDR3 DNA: TGTGCCAGCAGCCCCGGGACACATAGCACAGATACGCAGTATTTT

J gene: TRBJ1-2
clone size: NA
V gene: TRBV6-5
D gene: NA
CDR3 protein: CASSSQDTGYTF
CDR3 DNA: TGTGCCAGCAGTTCACAGGACACCGGCTACACCTTC

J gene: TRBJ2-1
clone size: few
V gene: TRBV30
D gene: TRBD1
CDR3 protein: CACKTGGPYNEQFF
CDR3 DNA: TGTGCCTGTAAGACAGGGGGTCCTTACAATGAGCAGTTCTTC